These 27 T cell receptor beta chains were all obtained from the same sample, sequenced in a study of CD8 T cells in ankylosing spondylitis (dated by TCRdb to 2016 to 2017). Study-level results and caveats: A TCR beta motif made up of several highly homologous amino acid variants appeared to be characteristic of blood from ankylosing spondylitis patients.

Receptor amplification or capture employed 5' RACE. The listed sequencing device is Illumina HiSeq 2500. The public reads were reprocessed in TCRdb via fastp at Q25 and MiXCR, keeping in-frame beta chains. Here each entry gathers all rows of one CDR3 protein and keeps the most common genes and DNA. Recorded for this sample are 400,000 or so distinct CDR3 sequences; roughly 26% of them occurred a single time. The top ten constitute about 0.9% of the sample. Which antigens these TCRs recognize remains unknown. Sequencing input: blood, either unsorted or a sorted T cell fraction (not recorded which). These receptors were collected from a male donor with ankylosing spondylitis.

CDR3 sequence (DNA): TGTGCCAGCAGCCAAGGGGGGTGGACCACAGATACGCAGTATTTT. Translation: CASSQGGWTTDTQYF. V gene TRBV4-2 combines with J gene TRBJ2-3; D may be TRBD1 or TRBD2 (5 bases each). Germline CDR1 is LGHNA and CDR2 is YNFKEQ. Trimming left V 1 base short and J 2 bases short, with 10 bases between. This CDR3 contains 15 residues.

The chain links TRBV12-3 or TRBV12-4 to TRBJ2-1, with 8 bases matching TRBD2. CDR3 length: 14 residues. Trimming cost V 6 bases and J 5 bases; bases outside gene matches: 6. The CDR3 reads CASSVIAGHNEQFF. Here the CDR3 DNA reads TGTGCCAGCAGCGTGATAGCGGGGCACAATGAGCAGTTCTTC.

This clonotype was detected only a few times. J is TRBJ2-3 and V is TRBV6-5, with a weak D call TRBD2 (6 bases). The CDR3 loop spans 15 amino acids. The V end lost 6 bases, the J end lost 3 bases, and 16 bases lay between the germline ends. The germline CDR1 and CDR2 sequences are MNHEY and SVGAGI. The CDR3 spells CASSLTREVTDTQYF. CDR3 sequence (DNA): TGTGCCAGCAGCTTAACTAGGGAGGTGACAGATACGCAGTATTTT.

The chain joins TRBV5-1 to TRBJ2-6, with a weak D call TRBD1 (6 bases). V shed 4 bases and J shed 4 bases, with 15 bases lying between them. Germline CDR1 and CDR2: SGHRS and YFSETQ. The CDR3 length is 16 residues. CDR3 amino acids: CASSTDRTPGANVLTF. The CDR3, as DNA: TGCGCCAGCAGCACGGACAGAACGCCAGGGGCCAACGTCCTGACTTTC.

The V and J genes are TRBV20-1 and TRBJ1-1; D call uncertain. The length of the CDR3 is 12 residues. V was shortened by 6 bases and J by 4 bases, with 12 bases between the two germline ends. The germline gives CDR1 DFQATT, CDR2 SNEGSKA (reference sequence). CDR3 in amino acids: CSAPPGRTEAFF. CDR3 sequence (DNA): TGCAGTGCCCCCCCCGGGCGCACTGAAGCTTTCTTT.

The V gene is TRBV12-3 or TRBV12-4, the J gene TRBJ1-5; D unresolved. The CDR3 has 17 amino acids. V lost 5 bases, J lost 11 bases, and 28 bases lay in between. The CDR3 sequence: CASSRDPRAPVALSQHF. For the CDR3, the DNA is TGTGCCAGCAGTCGTGACCCTCGCGCCCCAGTAGCCCTTTCCCAGCATTTT.

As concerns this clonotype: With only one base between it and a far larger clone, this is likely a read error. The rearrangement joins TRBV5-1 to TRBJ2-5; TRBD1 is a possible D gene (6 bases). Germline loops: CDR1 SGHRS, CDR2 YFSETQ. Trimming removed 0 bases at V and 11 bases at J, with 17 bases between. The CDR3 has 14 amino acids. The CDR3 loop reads CASSLGDRYNEQYF. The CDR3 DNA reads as TGCGCCAGCAGCTTGGGTGACAGGTACAATGAGCAGTACTTC.

This chain's CDR3 is CASRSGQGLFSGANVLTF. CDR3 sequence (DNA): TGTGCCAGCAGAAGTGGACAGGGGTTATTCTCTGGGGCCAACGTCCTGACTTTC. The V gene is TRBV25-1, the J gene TRBJ2-6, with 9 bases lining up with TRBD1. Germline CDR1 reads MGHDK; CDR2 reads SYGVNS. CDR3 length equals 18 residues. V trimming: 6 bases; J trimming: 0 bases; junction bases outside the gene matches: 9.

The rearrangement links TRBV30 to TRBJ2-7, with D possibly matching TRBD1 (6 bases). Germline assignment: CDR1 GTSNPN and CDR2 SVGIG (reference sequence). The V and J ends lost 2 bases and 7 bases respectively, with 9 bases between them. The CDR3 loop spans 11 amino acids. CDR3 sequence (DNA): TGTGCCTGGAGTTTGCAGGGGGAGCAGTACGTC. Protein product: CAWSLQGEQYV.

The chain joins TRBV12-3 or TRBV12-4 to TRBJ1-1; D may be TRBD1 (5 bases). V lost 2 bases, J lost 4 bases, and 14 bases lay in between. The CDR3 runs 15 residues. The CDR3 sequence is CASSLSIQGTTEAFF. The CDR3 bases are TGTGCCAGCAGTTTAAGTATCCAGGGTACCACTGAAGCTTTCTTT.

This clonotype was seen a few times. Here the CDR3 DNA reads TGTGCCAGCAGTCCCTTTGGTAGCGGAGTTCCAGATACGCAGTATTTT. The encoded protein is CASSPFGSGVPDTQYF. The V call is TRBV7-6, the J call TRBJ2-3; D may be TRBD2 (6 bases). Germline V gene data show CDR1 as SGHVS and CDR2 as FNYEAQ. The ends were cut back, 6 bases at V and 4 bases at J, with 20 bases in the middle. This CDR3 region has 16 residues.

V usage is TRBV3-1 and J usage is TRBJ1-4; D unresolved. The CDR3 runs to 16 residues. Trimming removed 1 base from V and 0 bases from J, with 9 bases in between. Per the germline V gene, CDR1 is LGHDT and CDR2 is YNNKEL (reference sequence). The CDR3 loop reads CASSQGVDATNEKLFF. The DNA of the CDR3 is TGTGCCAGCAGCCAAGGAGTCGACGCAACTAATGAAAAACTGTTTTTT.

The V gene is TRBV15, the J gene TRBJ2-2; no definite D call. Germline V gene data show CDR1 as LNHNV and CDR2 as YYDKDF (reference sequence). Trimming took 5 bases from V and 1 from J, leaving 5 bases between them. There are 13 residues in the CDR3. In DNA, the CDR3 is TGTGCCACCAGCGGCGTGAACACCGGGGAGCTGTTTTTT. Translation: CATSGVNTGELFF.

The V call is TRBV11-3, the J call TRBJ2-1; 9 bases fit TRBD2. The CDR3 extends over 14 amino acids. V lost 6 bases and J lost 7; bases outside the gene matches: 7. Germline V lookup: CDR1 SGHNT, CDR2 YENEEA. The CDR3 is CASSGLASTNEQFF. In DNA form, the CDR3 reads TGTGCCAGCAGTGGACTAGCGAGCACAAATGAGCAGTTCTTC.

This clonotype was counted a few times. CDR3 sequence (DNA): TGTGCCAGCAGTGCTTCTAGGGGAGTCCAAATCGACTATGGCTACACCTTC. This sequence encodes CASSASRGVQIDYGYTF. The gene calls are TRBV2 and TRBJ1-2; D is perhaps TRBD1 (5 bases). The germline gives CDR1 SNHLY, CDR2 FYNNEI. The V end was cut by 4 bases, the J end by 3 bases, with 21 bases between. This CDR3 has 17 residues.

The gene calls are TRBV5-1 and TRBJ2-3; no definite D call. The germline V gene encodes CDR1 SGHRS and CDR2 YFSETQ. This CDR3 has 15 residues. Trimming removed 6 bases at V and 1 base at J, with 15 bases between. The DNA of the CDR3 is TGCGCCAGCACCCTGGGGAACGGCGGCACAGATACGCAGTATTTT. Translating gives CASTLGNGGTDTQYF.

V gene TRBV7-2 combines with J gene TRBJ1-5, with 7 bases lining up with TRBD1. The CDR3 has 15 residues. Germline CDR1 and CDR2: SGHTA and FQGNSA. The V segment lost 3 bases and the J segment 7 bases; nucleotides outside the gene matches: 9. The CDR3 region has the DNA TGTGCCAGCAGCTTTGCGACAGGGTCTGGCCAGCCCCAGCATTTT. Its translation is CASSFATGSGQPQHF. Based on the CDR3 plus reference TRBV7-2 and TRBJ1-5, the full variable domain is GAGVSQSPSNKVTEKGKDVELRCDPISGHTALYWYRQSLGQGLEFLIYFQGNSAPDKSGLPSDRFSAERTGGSVSTLTIQRTQQEDSAVYLCASSFATGSGQPQHFGDGTRLSIL.

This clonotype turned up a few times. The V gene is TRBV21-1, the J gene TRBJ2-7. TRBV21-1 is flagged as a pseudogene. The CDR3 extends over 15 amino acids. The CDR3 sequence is CASSLNHRQVYEQYV. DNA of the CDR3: TGTGCCAGCAGCCTAAACCATAGGCAAGTCTACGAGCAGTACGTC.

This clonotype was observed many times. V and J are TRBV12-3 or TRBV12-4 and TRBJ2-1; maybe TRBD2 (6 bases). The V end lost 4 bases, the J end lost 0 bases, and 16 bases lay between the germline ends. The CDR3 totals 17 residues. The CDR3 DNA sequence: TGTGCCAGCAGTTGGAGATTAGCGGAAAGCTCCTACAATGAGCAGTTCTTC. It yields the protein CASSWRLAESSYNEQFF.

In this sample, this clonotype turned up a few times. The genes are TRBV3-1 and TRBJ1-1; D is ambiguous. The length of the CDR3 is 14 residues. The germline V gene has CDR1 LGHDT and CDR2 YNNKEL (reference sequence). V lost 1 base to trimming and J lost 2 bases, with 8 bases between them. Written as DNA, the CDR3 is TGTGCCAGCAGCCAAGGCCCACCTAACACTGAAGCTTTCTTT. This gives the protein CASSQGPPNTEAFF.

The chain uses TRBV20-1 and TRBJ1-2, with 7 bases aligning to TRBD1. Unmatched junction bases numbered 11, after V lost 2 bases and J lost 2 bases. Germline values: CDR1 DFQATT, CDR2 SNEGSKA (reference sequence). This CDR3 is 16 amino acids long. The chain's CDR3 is CSARPGTASVNYGYTF. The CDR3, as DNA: TGCAGTGCTAGACCCGGGACAGCAAGTGTGAACTATGGCTACACCTTC.

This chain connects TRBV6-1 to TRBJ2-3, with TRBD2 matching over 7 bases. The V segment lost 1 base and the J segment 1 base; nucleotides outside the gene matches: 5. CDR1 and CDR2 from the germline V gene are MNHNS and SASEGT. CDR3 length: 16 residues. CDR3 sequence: CASSEVRGSRTDTQYF. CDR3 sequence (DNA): TGTGCCAGCAGTGAAGTCCGCGGGAGTCGCACAGATACGCAGTATTTT.

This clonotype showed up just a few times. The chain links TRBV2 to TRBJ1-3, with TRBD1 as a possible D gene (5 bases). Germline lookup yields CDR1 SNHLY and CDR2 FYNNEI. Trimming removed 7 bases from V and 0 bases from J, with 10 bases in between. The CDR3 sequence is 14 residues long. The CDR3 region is CASKDSHSGNTIYF. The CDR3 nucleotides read TGTGCCAGCAAAGACAGTCACTCTGGAAACACCATATATTTT.

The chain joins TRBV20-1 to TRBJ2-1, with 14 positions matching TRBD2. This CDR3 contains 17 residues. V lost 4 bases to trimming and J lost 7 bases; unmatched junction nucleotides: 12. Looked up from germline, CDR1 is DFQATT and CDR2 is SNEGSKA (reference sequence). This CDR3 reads CSATGTSGRRGRNEQFF. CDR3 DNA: TGCAGTGCTACAGGGACTAGCGGGAGACGAGGACGAAATGAGCAGTTCTTC.

The CDR3 sequence is CASSQEGTSGSQYF. Here the CDR3 DNA reads TGTGCCAGCAGCCAAGAAGGGACTAGCGGGTCGCAGTATTTT. The V and J genes are TRBV4-2 and TRBJ2-3; TRBD2 aligns across 12 bases. CDR3 length: 14 residues. Germline CDR1 LGHNA, CDR2 YNFKEQ. J was trimmed by 10 bases and V by 0 bases; bases with no gene match: 2.

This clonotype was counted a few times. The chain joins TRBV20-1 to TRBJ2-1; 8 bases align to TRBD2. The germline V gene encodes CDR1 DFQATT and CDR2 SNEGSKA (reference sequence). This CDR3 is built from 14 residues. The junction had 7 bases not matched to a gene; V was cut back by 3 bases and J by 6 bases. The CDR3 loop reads CSASWTSLGNEQFF. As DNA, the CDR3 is TGCAGTGCTAGTTGGACTAGCTTGGGCAATGAGCAGTTCTTC.

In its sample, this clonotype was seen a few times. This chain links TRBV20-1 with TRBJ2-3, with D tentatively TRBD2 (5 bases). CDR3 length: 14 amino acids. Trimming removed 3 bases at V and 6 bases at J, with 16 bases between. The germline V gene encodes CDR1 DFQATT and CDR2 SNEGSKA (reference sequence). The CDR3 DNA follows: TGCAGTGCTAGTAGGCTGGGAGAACTGGATACGCAGTATTTT. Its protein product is CSASRLGELDTQYF.